A single sample is the source of the 17 T cell receptor beta chains below, sequenced in a study of T cell responses to AZD1222 COVID-19 vaccine. Assay used: immunoSEQ multiplex PCR; TCRdb lists only in-frame clones, some missing. The sample contains about 260,000 clones, more than 85% of which appear only once. Sample: peripheral blood, taken on day 0 of AZD1222 vaccination. The receptors shown here come from an adult in good health.

The chain recombines TRBV28 with TRBJ2-7; D unclear. The germline CDR1 and CDR2 sequences are MDHEN and SYDVKM. This CDR3 region has 14 residues. Trimming removed 6 bases from V and 4 bases from J, with 16 bases in between. The chain's CDR3 is CASRNPLPTYEQYF. CDR3 in DNA: TGTGCCAGCAGGAATCCTTTACCAACATACGAGCAGTACTTC.

CDR3 sequence (DNA): TGTGCCAGCAGCCTCGGGAGGGACAATGAGCAGTTCTTC. Its protein is CASSLGRDNEQFF. V gene TRBV7-3 combines with J gene TRBJ2-1; 8 positions agree with TRBD2. CDR3 length equals 13 residues. Germline V gives CDR1 SGHTA, CDR2 FQGTGA. J gave up 5 bases and V 5 bases, and 2 bases lay outside the gene matches.

The chain couples TRBV5-1 to TRBJ2-1; D remains ambiguous. CDR1 and CDR2 (germline): SGHRS, YFSETQ. CDR3 length equals 16 residues. The V end lost 0 bases, the J end lost 0 bases, and 10 bases lay between the germline ends. Written as DNA, the CDR3 is TGCGCCAGCAGCTTGGATCCAGATCGCTCCTACAATGAGCAGTTCTTC. Amino acid sequence: CASSLDPDRSYNEQFF. The whole variable domain, filled in from reference TRBV5-1 and TRBJ2-1, reads KAGVTQTPRYLIKTRGQQVTLSCSPISGHRSVSWYQQTPGQGLQFLFEYFSETQRNKGNFPGRFSGRQFSNSRSEMNVSTLELGDSALYLCASSLDPDRSYNEQFFGPGTRLTVL.

The chain is built from TRBV18 and TRBJ2-3; 10 positions match TRBD1. From germline, CDR1 is KGHSH and CDR2 LQKENI. There are 15 residues in the CDR3. V was pared by 0 bases and J by 5 bases, with 2 bases of the junction left unmatched. CDR3 in amino acids: CASSPPGQGRDTQYF. DNA for the CDR3: TGTGCCAGCTCACCACCGGGACAGGGGAGAGATACGCAGTATTTT.

The genes are TRBV2 and TRBJ1-4; D possibly corresponds to TRBD1 (6 bases). The CDR3 is 16 amino acids. The ends were cut back, 0 bases at V and 10 bases at J, with 18 bases in the middle. Germline CDR1 is SNHLY and CDR2 is FYNNEI. The CDR3 region is CASSEAHGGRVGKLFF. The CDR3, as DNA: TGTGCCAGCAGTGAAGCTCATGGGGGCAGGGTAGGAAAACTGTTTTTT. Full variable domain (missing parts from reference TRBV2 and TRBJ1-4): EPEVTQTPSHQVTQMGQEVILRCVPISNHLYFYWYRQILGQKVEFLVSFYNNEISEKSEIFDDQFSVERPDGSNFTLKIRSTKLEDSAMYFCASSEAHGGRVGKLFFGSGTQLSVL.

In nucleotides, the CDR3 is TGTGCCAGCAGTCCCCGGGGGACTAGCGGGAGAAGGGAGCAGTTCTTC. It codes for CASSPRGTSGRREQFF. V and J are TRBV28 and TRBJ2-1; 14 bases line up with TRBD2. The CDR3 has 16 residues. Losses at the gene ends were 5 bases for V and 10 bases for J; bases not matched to a gene: 10. Germline V gives CDR1 MDHEN, CDR2 SYDVKM.

The rearrangement uses TRBV4-3 and TRBJ1-1; 7 bases are shared with TRBD1. This CDR3 has 14 amino acids. The junction had 4 bases not matched to a gene; V was cut back by 0 bases and J by 6 bases. The germline CDR1 and CDR2 sequences are LGHNA and YSLEER. CDR3 amino acids: CASSQEDRAAEAFF. The CDR3 DNA sequence: TGCGCCAGCAGCCAAGAAGACAGGGCCGCTGAAGCTTTCTTT.

The rearrangement links TRBV4-1 to TRBJ2-1; 11 bases align to TRBD2. Germline V lookup: CDR1 MGHRA, CDR2 YSYEKL. Trimming removed 1 base from V and 5 bases from J; junction bases left unmatched: 1. The CDR3 loop spans 15 amino acids. The CDR3 DNA follows: TGCGCCAGCAGCCAAGTGGGACTAGCGGACAATGAGCAGTTCTTC. Its translation is CASSQVGLADNEQFF.

V gene TRBV28 combines with J gene TRBJ1-2, with 7 bases fitting TRBD1. V was pared by 5 bases and J by 10 bases, with 10 bases of the junction left unmatched. In germline, CDR1 is MDHEN, CDR2 SYDVKM. The CDR3 runs to 13 residues. This chain's CDR3 is CASSVSGGDVYTF. The CDR3 nucleotides read TGTGCCAGCAGTGTGTCAGGGGGAGATGTCTACACCTTC.

Here the CDR3 reads CASLLRANTEAFF. The DNA for the CDR3 is TGTGCCAGCCTGTTACGGGCGAACACTGAAGCTTTCTTT. The chain combines TRBV2 with TRBJ1-1; D not certain. CDR3 length equals 13 residues. The germline CDR1 and CDR2 sequences are SNHLY and FYNNEI. V lost 8 bases and J 1 base, leaving 11 bases between the germline ends.

The V call is TRBV19, the J call TRBJ2-1; a possible D gene is TRBD2 (6 bases). Germline V lookup: CDR1 LNHDA, CDR2 SQIVND (reference sequence). The CDR3 runs to 15 residues. The ends were cut back, 6 bases at V and 3 bases at J, with 15 bases in the middle. The CDR3 DNA reads as TGTGCCAGTAGACCTAGCGACCTCGGCTACAATGAGCAGTTCTTC. Protein product: CASRPSDLGYNEQFF.

The chain has TRBV7-8 and TRBJ2-3; unclear D gene. This CDR3 is built from 12 residues. The V gene lost 5 bases and the J gene lost 0 bases, with 3 bases spanning the gap. From germline, CDR1 is SGHVS and CDR2 FQNEAQ. DNA for the CDR3: TGTGCCAGCAGCCTGAGCACAGATACGCAGTATTTT. This encodes CASSLSTDTQYF.

V is TRBV2 and J is TRBJ2-2; D is unclear. Looked up from germline, CDR1 is SNHLY and CDR2 is FYNNEI. The CDR3 consists of 11 residues. The V end lost 6 bases, the J end lost 5 bases, and 4 bases lay between the germline ends. In DNA form, the CDR3 reads TGTGCCAGCAGAGAGACCGGGGAGCTGTTTTTT. Residues: CASRETGELFF.

J is TRBJ2-7 and V is TRBV19; D remains unclear. CDR3 length: 13 amino acids. V was shortened by 2 bases and J by 6 bases, with 11 bases between the two germline ends. In germline, CDR1 is LNHDA, CDR2 SQIVND (reference sequence). CDR3 DNA: TGTGCCAGTAGTATAAGGAATAGGCCCGAGCAGTACTTC. Its translation is CASSIRNRPEQYF.

The gene calls are TRBV7-6 and TRBJ2-1; either TRBD1 or TRBD2 may fit D (5 bases each). V was trimmed by 5 bases and J by 7 bases, leaving 18 bases between them. The CDR3 runs to 15 residues. Germline CDR1 and CDR2: SGHVS and FNYEAQ. CDR3 sequence: CASSHPSLRANEQFF. DNA of the CDR3: TGTGCCAGCAGCCACCCTAGCCTCAGGGCGAATGAGCAGTTCTTC.

The V and J genes are TRBV9 and TRBJ2-4; possibly TRBD1 or TRBD2 for D (5 bases each). Trimming took off 0 bases at V and 5 bases at J, with 12 bases between the two ends. Germline assignment: CDR1 SGDLS and CDR2 YYNGEE. The CDR3 totals 15 residues. The CDR3 DNA sequence: TGTGCCAGCAGCGTAGTTCCGGGGCCCCAAAACATTCAGTACTTC. This translates into CASSVVPGPQNIQYF.

This clone occurred a few times. The CDR3, as DNA: TGTGCCAGCAGGGGGACAGGGAATCAGCCCCAGCATTTT. Translation gives CASRGTGNQPQHF. V and J are TRBV2 and TRBJ1-5, with TRBD1 identical over 9 bases. V lost 6 bases and J lost 4; bases outside the gene matches: 1. Germline CDR1 reads SNHLY; CDR2 reads FYNNEI. The CDR3 runs to 13 residues.